Each of the 18 T cell receptor beta chains below was sequenced from the same sample in a study of shared clonotypes between healthy human individuals. The table came from immunoSEQ multiplex PCR; TCRdb's copy has only in-frame clones and leaves some out. The sample shows about 2.1 million clones, 93% of them seen only once. Naive-designated CD8 cells lacked CD45RO, were positively enriched for CCR7, and omitted terminally differentiated effector memory CD45RA+ cells. Sequenced material: naive CD8+ T cells from PBMCs. The receptors shown here come from a man aged 18 to 29 in good health. Some clones in this sample may be carry-over from other donors' samples.

V gene TRBV6-1 combines with J gene TRBJ2-1, with D possibly being TRBD1 or TRBD2 (5 bases each). Trimming pared 6 bases from V and 8 bases from J, leaving 17 bases between. The germline V gene has CDR1 MNHNS and CDR2 SASEGT. The length of the CDR3 is 14 residues. CDR3 bases: TGTGCCAGCAGGGGACGGGATTCTCATCATGAGCAGTTCTTC. It translates to CASRGRDSHHEQFF.

This chain links TRBV28 with TRBJ2-1; 11 positions agree with TRBD2. This CDR3 spans 16 amino acids. Germline CDR1 is MDHEN and CDR2 is SYDVKM. V lost 6 bases and J lost 3; bases outside the gene matches: 7. The CDR3 is CASRSLSGRDYNEQFF. Written as DNA, the CDR3 is TGTGCCAGCAGAAGCCTTAGCGGGAGGGACTACAATGAGCAGTTCTTC.

The rearrangement joins TRBV7-9 to TRBJ2-1, with D unclear. Germline V CDR1 and CDR2: SEHNR, FQNEAQ (reference sequence). V was shortened by 3 bases and J by 10 bases, with 10 bases between the two germline ends. CDR3 length equals 12 residues. The DNA of the CDR3 is TGTGCCAGCAGCTTCTTCGAGTCCGAGCAGTTCTTC. This gives the protein CASSFFESEQFF.

The gene calls are TRBV15 and TRBJ2-7; TRBD2 agrees at 7 bases. J gave up 2 bases and V 5 bases, and 15 bases lay outside the gene matches. Germline CDR1 and CDR2: LNHNV and YYDKDF (reference sequence). The CDR3 is made up of 17 amino acids. The CDR3 DNA reads TGTGCCACCAGCGCGAACGTGGCTAGCGGATGGACCTACGAGCAGTACTTC. This sequence encodes CATSANVASGWTYEQYF.

The chain recombines TRBV7-6 with TRBJ2-7; TRBD2 matches 13 bases. Germline CDR1 reads SGHVS; CDR2 reads FNYEAQ. V lost 5 bases and J lost 2; bases outside the gene matches: 6. The CDR3 consists of 16 residues. CDR3 nucleotide sequence: TGTGCCAGCAGCGCCGAAACTAGCGGGAGGGCCTACGAGCAGTACTTC. It yields the protein CASSAETSGRAYEQYF.

This chain joins TRBV4-2 and TRBJ2-5; tentative D call: TRBD1 (5 bases). The V end lost 0 bases, the J end lost 5 bases, and 16 bases lay between the germline ends. This CDR3 region has 16 residues. Germline lookup yields CDR1 LGHNA and CDR2 YNFKEQ. The CDR3 loop reads CASSQDGAYSTETQYF. The CDR3 nucleotides are TGTGCCAGCAGCCAAGATGGGGCCTACTCGACGGAGACCCAGTACTTC.

This chain links TRBV4-3 with TRBJ2-2, with 8 bases aligning to TRBD2. The V and J ends lost 0 bases and 4 bases, in that order; junction bases with no gene match: 10. Germline CDR1 LGHNA, CDR2 YSLEER. This CDR3 is built from 18 residues. Here the CDR3 reads CASSQDLWREDTTGELFF. As DNA, the CDR3 is TGCGCCAGCAGCCAAGATTTGTGGCGGGAGGACACCACCGGGGAGCTGTTTTTT.

With respect to this clone: Additional DNA sequences in this sample encode the identical CDR3. The CDR3 sequence: CASSSPGESSYNEQFF. The CDR3 DNA follows: TGTGCCAGCAGTTCTCCCGGGGAAAGCTCCTACAATGAGCAGTTCTTC. The rearrangement uses TRBV28 and TRBJ2-1, with D maybe TRBD2 (5 bases). This CDR3 is 16 amino acids long. Germline V lookup: CDR1 MDHEN, CDR2 SYDVKM. The V gene lost 4 bases and the J gene lost 0 bases, with 13 bases spanning the gap.

The V gene is TRBV27, the J gene TRBJ2-7, with D possibly TRBD1 on 7 matching bases. The CDR3 length is 16 residues. Trimming pared 6 bases from V and 6 bases from J, leaving 24 bases between. CDR1 is MNHEY and CDR2 is SMNVEV in the germline V gene (reference sequence). The CDR3 loop is CASSSLTGAPEGEQYF. The CDR3 bases are TGTGCCAGCAGCTCACTAACAGGGGCTCCGGAGGGCGAGCAGTACTTC.

V usage is TRBV7-9 and J usage is TRBJ1-1; 9 nucleotides match TRBD1. The V gene's germline CDR1 is SEHNR and CDR2 FQNEAQ (reference sequence). The V gene end was trimmed by 5 bases and the J gene end by 8 bases; junction bases not matched to a gene: 18. The CDR3 is 17 residues long. CDR3 sequence reads: CASSPRQGDHLSPEAFF. The CDR3 DNA is TGTGCCAGCAGCCCTCGACAGGGGGACCACCTGTCCCCAGAAGCTTTCTTT.

The chain joins TRBV7-2 to TRBJ2-5; 9 bases are a match to TRBD1. V was pared by 4 bases and J by 5 bases, with 8 bases of the junction left unmatched. The CDR3 covers 15 residues. The germline V gene has CDR1 SGHTA and CDR2 FQGNSA. The CDR3 DNA is TGTGCCAGCAGCTCCCACAGGGGGCCGGCGGAGACCCAGTACTTC. Translated, it gives CASSSHRGPAETQYF.

This clone showed up just once. V and J are TRBV10-3 and TRBJ1-3; unclear D gene. This CDR3 has 12 residues. V was clipped by 8 bases and J by 2 bases, with 7 bases between them. CDR1 and CDR2 from the germline V gene are ENHRY and SYGVKD. CDR3 region: CAIGGAGNTIYF. CDR3 bases: TGTGCCATCGGCGGCGCTGGAAACACCATATATTTT.

The chain couples TRBV11-2 to TRBJ2-5; TRBD1 might be the D (5 bases). Germline-derived CDR1 and CDR2 are SGHAT and FQNNGV. This CDR3 contains 15 residues. The V and J ends lost 2 bases and 7 bases respectively, with 17 bases between them. The CDR3 loop is CASSLWAGSLGTQYF. The CDR3 DNA reads TGTGCCAGCAGCTTATGGGCAGGGTCATTAGGGACCCAGTACTTC.

The genes are TRBV28 and TRBJ2-7; the D call may be TRBD1 or TRBD2 (5 bases each). The germline V gene has CDR1 MDHEN and CDR2 SYDVKM. This CDR3 contains 15 residues. Trimming removed 3 bases from V and 5 bases from J, with 17 bases in between. The CDR3 sequence: CASSFPLGPFNEQYF. Written as DNA, the CDR3 is TGTGCCAGCAGTTTTCCCCTGGGACCGTTTAACGAGCAGTACTTC. The full variable domain, in which reference TRBV28 and TRBJ2-7 provide the parts outside the CDR3, is DVKVTQSSRYLVKRTGEKVFLECVQDMDHENMFWYRQDPGLGLRLIYFSYDVKMKEKGDIPEGYSVSREKKERFSLILESASTNQTSMYLCASSFPLGPFNEQYFGPGTRLTVT.

The gene calls are TRBV7-9 and TRBJ2-4; D possibly corresponds to TRBD1 (6 bases). With 5 bases removed from V and 3 bases from J, the gap between germline ends came to 17 bases. The CDR3 contains 16 residues. Germline values: CDR1 SEHNR, CDR2 FQNEAQ (reference sequence). CDR3 residues: CASSRDTLKGKNIQYF. As DNA, the CDR3 is TGTGCCAGCAGCCGGGACACATTGAAGGGCAAAAACATTCAGTACTTC.

This clone was seen only once. The J gene is TRBJ2-7, the V gene TRBV27; D unclear. Per germline, CDR1 MNHEY and CDR2 SMNVEV (reference sequence). The germline V and J ends were trimmed by 3 bases and 2 bases, with 5 bases remaining between them. CDR3 length: 12 residues. The CDR3 loop reads CASSFSTYEQYF. The DNA for the CDR3 is TGTGCCAGCAGTTTCTCCACCTACGAGCAGTACTTC.

This rearrangement joins TRBV11-2 to TRBJ2-7; D may correspond to TRBD1 or TRBD2 (5 bases each). Germline V lookup: CDR1 SGHAT, CDR2 FQNNGV. Deletions cut 5 bases from V and 5 bases from J, with 19 bases between. The CDR3 has 15 amino acids. The CDR3 DNA sequence: TGTGCCAGCAGCGCATCCGGGACCGGCGCCCACGAGCAGTACTTC. Its translation is CASSASGTGAHEQYF.

Concerning this clone: The same CDR3 also results from other DNA sequences found in this sample. The J gene is TRBJ2-7, the V gene TRBV19; either TRBD1 or TRBD2 may fit D (5 bases each). Trimming stripped 3 bases from V and 2 bases from J, with 11 bases between. Germline CDR1 LNHDA, CDR2 SQIVND (reference sequence). This CDR3 is 14 amino acids long. The CDR3 nucleotides read TGTGCCAGTAGTATGGGGACGGTGACCTACGAGCAGTACTTC. Translated, it gives CASSMGTVTYEQYF.